These 14 T cell receptor beta chains were all obtained from the same sample, sequenced in a study of immune evolution from preneoplasia to lung adenocarcinoma. Profiling relied on immunoSEQ multiplex PCR, and the TCRdb table lists in-frame clones only, not all of them. This table has roughly 10,000 clones, more than 70% appearing once. Source material: FFPE normal lung tissue adjacent to the tumor. Receptor source: a person aged 55 to 75 with lung adenocarcinoma. Some clones in this sample may be carry-over from other donors' samples.

The chain couples TRBV5-4 to TRBJ1-1; maybe TRBD1 (5 bases). The CDR3 length is 14 residues. Trimming stripped 0 bases from V and 7 bases from J, with 13 bases between. Germline values: CDR1 SGHNT, CDR2 YYREEE (reference sequence). CDR3 coding DNA: TGTGCCAGCAGCTTGGTGGGGGAAGCGGGTGAAGCTTTCTTT. This codes for CASSLVGEAGEAFF.

This rearrangement joins TRBV11-3 to TRBJ2-1; D is ambiguous. Deletions cut 3 bases from V and 8 bases from J, with 11 bases between. The CDR3 consists of 13 residues. Germline V gives CDR1 SGHNT, CDR2 YENEEA. The CDR3 spells CASSLDDFDEQFF. In DNA form, the CDR3 reads TGTGCCAGCAGCTTGGACGATTTCGATGAGCAGTTCTTC.

This chain joins TRBV18 and TRBJ1-5, with unresolved D. In germline, CDR1 is KGHSH, CDR2 LQKENI. V lost 3 bases and J lost 9, with 12 bases in between. The CDR3 runs 13 residues. The CDR3 reads CASSPSATGPQHF. DNA for the CDR3: TGTGCCAGCTCACCGTCAGCCACGGGGCCCCAGCATTTT.

CDR3 sequence: CASSLAGGIVVTQYF. Written as DNA, the CDR3 is TGTGCCAGCAGTTTAGCAGGGGGGATAGTGGTTACGCAGTATTTT. The chain recombines TRBV27 with TRBJ2-3, with a tentative D call TRBD1 (7 bases). The CDR3 runs to 15 residues. Germline lookup yields CDR1 MNHEY and CDR2 SMNVEV (reference sequence). The V end lost 2 bases, the J end lost 8 bases, and 17 bases lay between the germline ends.

V usage is TRBV5-1 and J usage is TRBJ2-5; D is ambiguous. The V end lost 4 bases, the J end lost 2 bases, and 12 bases lay between the germline ends. Germline loops: CDR1 SGHRS, CDR2 YFSETQ. This CDR3 is built from 14 residues. The CDR3 here is CASSRRATQETQYF. In DNA form, the CDR3 reads TGCGCCAGCAGCCGCCGGGCGACTCAAGAGACCCAGTACTTC.

The V and J genes are TRBV19 and TRBJ1-1; D unresolved. CDR1 and CDR2 from the germline V gene are LNHDA and SQIVND (reference sequence). This CDR3 comprises 14 residues. V dropped 4 bases and J dropped 3 bases, with 12 bases sitting between them. The DNA for the CDR3 is TGTGCCAGTAGTAAGGTCAGTCGCTACACTGAAGCTTTCTTT. As protein: CASSKVSRYTEAFF.

The CDR3 region has the DNA TGTGCCAGCAGTGAATGGTTGTCGGGAGCAGGTGGCTACACCTTC. It yields the protein CASSEWLSGAGGYTF. This chain connects TRBV6-1 to TRBJ1-2, with D unclear. The V gene lost 2 bases and the J gene lost 7 bases, with 17 bases spanning the gap. The CDR3 length is 15 residues. Germline loops: CDR1 MNHNS, CDR2 SASEGT.

J is TRBJ2-2 and V is TRBV5-6; D is undetermined. The CDR3 has 15 amino acids. The germline V gene has CDR1 SGHDT and CDR2 YYEEEE. V was clipped by 0 bases and J by 5 bases, with 11 bases between them. The CDR3 bases are TGTGCCAGCAGCTTGGAGCTGGGCGTGACCGGGGAGCTGTTTTTT. This sequence encodes CASSLELGVTGELFF.

This clone has only one observation. Written as DNA, the CDR3 is TGTGCCAGCAGCTTAACAGGGGGCAATGAGCAGTTCTTC. It yields the protein CASSLTGGNEQFF. The chain combines TRBV7-7 with TRBJ2-1, with 8 bases that match TRBD1. V was clipped by 2 bases and J by 6 bases; unmatched bases: 0. Germline V CDR1 and CDR2: SSHAT, FNYEAQ (reference sequence). The CDR3 loop spans 13 amino acids.

The chain combines TRBV5-4 with TRBJ2-1, with D possibly being TRBD2 (8 bases). The V and J ends lost 0 bases and 14 bases respectively, with 24 bases between them. There are 16 residues in the CDR3. Germline lookup yields CDR1 SGHNT and CDR2 YYREEE (reference sequence). In DNA, the CDR3 is TGTGCCAGCAGCTTGGAAGAAGGGACTAGGGGGCGGGAGGAGTTCTTC. This gives the protein CASSLEEGTRGREEFF. The full variable domain, its missing parts supplied by reference TRBV5-4 and TRBJ2-1, is ETGVTQSPTHLIKTRGQQVTLRCSSQSGHNTVSWYQQALGQGPQFIFQYYREEENGRGNFPPRFSGLQFPNYSSELNVNALELDDSALYLCASSLEEGTRGREEFFGPGTRLTVL.

The V call is TRBV7-2, the J call TRBJ1-2; no clear D gene. Germline values: CDR1 SGHTA, CDR2 FQGNSA. V lost 1 base and J 4 bases, leaving 13 bases between the germline ends. This CDR3 comprises 15 residues. This CDR3 is CASSLGTGLGYGYTF. In DNA form, the CDR3 reads TGTGCCAGCAGCTTAGGGACGGGCCTTGGCTATGGCTACACCTTC.

This clone was picked up a small number of times. The genes are TRBV28 and TRBJ2-1; maybe TRBD1 (6 bases). The V gene lost 7 bases and the J gene lost 8 bases, with 18 bases spanning the gap. The CDR3 is made up of 14 amino acids. Per germline, CDR1 MDHEN and CDR2 SYDVKM. In DNA, the CDR3 is TGTGCCAGCAAGGGGACATTTTCATCTGATGAGCAGTTCTTC. Translating gives CASKGTFSSDEQFF.

This clone was found once. The rearrangement uses TRBV7-9 and TRBJ1-4, with TRBD1 identical over 7 bases. Germline CDR1 reads SEHNR; CDR2 reads FQNEAQ (reference sequence). This CDR3 region has 14 residues. V trimming: 6 bases; J trimming: 8 bases; junction bases outside the gene matches: 9. For the CDR3, the DNA is TGTGCCAGCAGTCGCGGGACAGAAGGGGAAAAACTGTTTTTT. It yields the protein CASSRGTEGEKLFF.

This clone counts as medium-sized. The chain links TRBV11-3 to TRBJ2-5; no clear D gene. Germline CDR1 and CDR2: SGHNT and YENEEA. CDR3 length: 12 residues. The V end lost 1 base, the J end lost 5 bases, and 5 bases lay between the germline ends. The CDR3 DNA reads as TGTGCCAGCAGCTTAGTCGGGGAGACCCAGTACTTC. Translating it yields CASSLVGETQYF. The variable domain in full, completed from reference TRBV11-3 and TRBJ2-5, reads EAGVVQSPRYKIIEKKQPVAFWCNPISGHNTLYWYLQNLGQGPELLIRYENEEAVDDSQLPKDRFSAERLKGVDSTLKIQPAELGDSAVYLCASSLVGETQYFGPGTRLLVL.